This section outlines one T cell receptor (beta chain) sequence together with its context. Antigen: not known. The Oncomine TCR Beta short-read assay sequenced DNA from cultured CD4+ T cells. Genomic DNA from cultured CD4+ T cells was extracted. In TCRdb, the PCR reads were re-called with MiXCR into one record per CDR3 protein. Found here are over 15,000 distinct CDR3 sequences, roughly 43% of them singletons; the top ten hold approximately 6.1%. Treatment in this sample: approximately nine-day PBMC culture with coronavirus spike peptide pools or control peptides (ViraFEST assay). Peptide pools at roughly 10 ug/ml stimulated approximately 2 million PBMCs per well with 10 IU/ml IL-2. It was after around ten days of culture that CD4+ T cells were isolated by negative selection. The data were obtained in a study of vaccination and CD4 T cells after COVID-19. The overall study: Overlapping spike peptides of SARS-CoV-2, HCoV-NL63, HCoV-OC43 and HCoV-229E stimulated the cells.

The V end lost 5 bases, the J end lost 0 bases, and 8 bases lay between the germline ends. This CDR3 comprises 15 residues. Germline V lookup: CDR1 MDHEN, CDR2 SYDVKM. The sequence came from a human donor who had recovered from COVID-19. Specimen: CD4+ T cells from blood, cultured in vitro, collected after SARS-CoV-2 vaccination. The V call is TRBV28, the J call TRBJ2-6; perhaps TRBD2 as D (6 bases). In DNA, the CDR3 is TGTGCCAGCAGTGCCGGGGGCTCTGGGGCCAACGTCCTGACTTTC. Its protein is CASSAGGSGANVLTF.